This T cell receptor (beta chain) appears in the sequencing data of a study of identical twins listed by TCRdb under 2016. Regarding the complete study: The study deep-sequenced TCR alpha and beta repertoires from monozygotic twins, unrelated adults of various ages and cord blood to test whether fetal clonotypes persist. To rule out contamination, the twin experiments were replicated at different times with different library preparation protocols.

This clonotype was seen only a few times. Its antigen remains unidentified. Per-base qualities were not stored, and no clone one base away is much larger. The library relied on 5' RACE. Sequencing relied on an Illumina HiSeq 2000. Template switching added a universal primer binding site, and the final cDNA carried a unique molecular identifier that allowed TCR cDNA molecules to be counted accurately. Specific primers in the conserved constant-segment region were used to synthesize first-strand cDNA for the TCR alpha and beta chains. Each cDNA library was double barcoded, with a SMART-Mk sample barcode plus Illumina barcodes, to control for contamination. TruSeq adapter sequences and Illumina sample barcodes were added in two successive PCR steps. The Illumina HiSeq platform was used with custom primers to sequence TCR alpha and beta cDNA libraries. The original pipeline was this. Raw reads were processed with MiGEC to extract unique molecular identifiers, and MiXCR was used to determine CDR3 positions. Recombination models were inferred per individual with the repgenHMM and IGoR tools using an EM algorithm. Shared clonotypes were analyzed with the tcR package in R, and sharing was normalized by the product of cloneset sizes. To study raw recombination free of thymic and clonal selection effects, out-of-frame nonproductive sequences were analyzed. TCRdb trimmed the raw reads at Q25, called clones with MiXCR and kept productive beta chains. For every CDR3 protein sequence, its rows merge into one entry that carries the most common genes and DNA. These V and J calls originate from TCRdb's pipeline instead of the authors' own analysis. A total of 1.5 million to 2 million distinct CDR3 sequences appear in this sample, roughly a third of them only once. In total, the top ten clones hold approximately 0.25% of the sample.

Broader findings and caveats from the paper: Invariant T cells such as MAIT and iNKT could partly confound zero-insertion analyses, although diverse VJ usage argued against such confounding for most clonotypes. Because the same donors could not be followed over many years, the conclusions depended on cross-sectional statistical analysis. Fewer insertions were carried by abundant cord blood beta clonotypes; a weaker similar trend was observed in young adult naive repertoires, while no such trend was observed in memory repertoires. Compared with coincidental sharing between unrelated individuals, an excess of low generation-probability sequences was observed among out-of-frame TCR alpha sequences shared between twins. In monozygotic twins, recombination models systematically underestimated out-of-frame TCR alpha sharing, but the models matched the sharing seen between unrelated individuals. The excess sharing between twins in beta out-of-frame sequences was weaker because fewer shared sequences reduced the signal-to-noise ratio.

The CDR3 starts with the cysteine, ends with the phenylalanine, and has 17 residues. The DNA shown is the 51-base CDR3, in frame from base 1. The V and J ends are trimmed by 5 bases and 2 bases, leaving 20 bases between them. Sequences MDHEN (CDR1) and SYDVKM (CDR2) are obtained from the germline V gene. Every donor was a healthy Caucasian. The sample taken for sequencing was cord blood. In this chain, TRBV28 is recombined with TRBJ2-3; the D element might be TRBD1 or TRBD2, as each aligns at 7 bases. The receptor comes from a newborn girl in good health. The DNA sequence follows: TGTGCCAGCAGTGTCTCGACAGGGAGGGACCTCACAGATACGCAGTATTTT. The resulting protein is CASSVSTGRDLTDTQYF. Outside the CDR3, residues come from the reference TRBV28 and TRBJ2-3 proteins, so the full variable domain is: DVKVTQSSRYLVKRTGEKVFLECVQDMDHENMFWYRQDPGLGLRLIYFSYDVKMKEKGDIPEGYSVSREKKERFSLILESASTNQTSMYLCASSVSTGRDLTDTQYFGPGTRLTVL.